The 32 T cell receptor beta chains in this list originate from one sample, sequenced in a study of blood T cells in healthy people across ages. It was with a sample-barcoded 5' primer and a J-beta primer mix that a second PCR of about 6 to 11 cycles was run. TCRdb re-derived calls from the 5' RACE reads in MiXCR, one entry per CDR3 protein. The repertoire holds about 1.8 million distinct CDR3 sequences, with around 50% as singletons. Material for sequencing was blood. Receptors originate from a middle-aged woman in good health.

The rearrangement uses TRBV11-3 and TRBJ2-1; 7 bases map to TRBD1. This CDR3 is 15 amino acids long. V lost 3 bases to trimming and J lost 7 bases; unmatched junction nucleotides: 9. CDR1 is SGHNT and CDR2 is YENEEA in the germline V gene. CDR3 nucleotides: TGTGCCAGCAGCTTTTTGACAGGGCAAGGGAATGAGCAGTTCTTC. As protein: CASSFLTGQGNEQFF.

This clonotype occurred a few times. The chain recombines TRBV11-1 with TRBJ2-5; 7 bases match TRBD1. V was pared by 10 bases and J by 5 bases, with 10 bases of the junction left unmatched. This CDR3 has 13 residues. Germline V gene sequence: CDR1 SGHAT, CDR2 FQDESV (reference sequence). Written as DNA, the CDR3 is TGTGCCACCAAAGAGGGGGCATTGGAGACCCAGTACTTC. Translation gives CATKEGALETQYF.

The chain uses TRBV4-1 and TRBJ1-1; 10 bases match TRBD1. The V segment lost 4 bases and the J segment 0 bases; nucleotides outside the gene matches: 5. This CDR3 has 16 residues. Per the germline V gene, CDR1 is MGHRA and CDR2 is YSYEKL. The CDR3: CASSLWTGGMNTEAFF. CDR3 nucleotides: TGCGCCAGCAGCCTCTGGACAGGGGGGATGAACACTGAAGCTTTCTTT.

The chain links TRBV6-2 or TRBV6-3 to TRBJ1-2; TRBD1 matches at 7 bases. This CDR3 spans 13 amino acids. With 5 bases clipped from V and 4 bases from J, the junction kept 4 bases outside the gene matches. Germline CDR1 is MNHEY and CDR2 is SVGEGT. CDR3: CASSDGQAYGYTF. CDR3 nucleotide sequence: TGTGCCAGCAGTGACGGACAGGCCTATGGCTACACCTTC.

The chain couples TRBV7-2 to TRBJ1-4, with D perhaps matching TRBD1 (6 bases). The CDR3 is 15 residues long. Germline CDR1 is SGHTA and CDR2 is FQGNSA. The V gene lost 5 bases and the J gene lost 5 bases, with 15 bases spanning the gap. DNA of the CDR3: TGTGCCAGCAGCCTCCGTAGGGGGGGAAATGAAAAACTGTTTTTT. Translating gives CASSLRRGGNEKLFF.

This sequence joins TRBV2 and TRBJ2-1, with TRBD2 matching over 8 bases. The trim removed 8 bases at V and 3 bases at J, leaving 6 bases unmatched. Germline lookup yields CDR1 SNHLY and CDR2 FYNNEI. The CDR3 length is 14 residues. The CDR3 spells CASELAVYYNEQFF. In nucleotides, the CDR3 is TGTGCCAGCGAACTAGCGGTATACTACAATGAGCAGTTCTTC.

The chain uses TRBV20-1 and TRBJ1-2; possibly TRBD1 for D (5 bases). V lost 3 bases and J lost 5, with 13 bases in between. Germline V lookup: CDR1 DFQATT, CDR2 SNEGSKA (reference sequence). The CDR3 runs to 13 residues. The CDR3 region is CSARDKGSYGYTF. CDR3 nucleotide sequence: TGCAGTGCTAGGGATAAGGGGTCGTATGGCTACACCTTC.

This clonotype was counted a few times. The CDR3: CASSQGTGVNTQYF. The DNA for the CDR3 is TGTGCCAGCAGCCAAGGGACAGGGGTAAATACGCAGTATTTT. The chain recombines TRBV7-2 with TRBJ2-3; 10 nucleotides agree with TRBD1. J lost 7 bases, V lost 5 bases, and 6 bases had no gene match. There are 14 residues in the CDR3. Per the germline V gene, CDR1 is SGHTA and CDR2 is FQGNSA.

This clonotype came up a few times. The chain uses TRBV7-2 and TRBJ1-2; 7 bases align to TRBD1. The V gene's germline CDR1 is SGHTA and CDR2 FQGNSA. Germline trimming cut 4 bases from V and 8 bases from J; bases unmatched to any gene: 10. This CDR3 has 14 amino acids. The CDR3 is CASSSPRQGPGYTF. CDR3 DNA sequence: TGTGCCAGCAGCTCACCACGACAGGGTCCCGGCTACACCTTC.

The chain carries TRBV18 and TRBJ1-1; perhaps TRBD1 as D (5 bases). The V end was cut by 3 bases, the J end by 7 bases, with 12 bases between. Germline V CDR1 and CDR2: KGHSH, LQKENI. The length of the CDR3 is 13 residues. CDR3 sequence: CASSPPRQGEAFF. The DNA for the CDR3 is TGTGCCAGCTCACCCCCCCGGCAGGGTGAAGCTTTCTTT.

The genes are TRBV7-2 and TRBJ2-5; 9 bases are a match to TRBD2. Germline CDR1 reads SGHTA; CDR2 reads FQGNSA. Losses at the gene ends were 2 bases for V and 4 bases for J; bases not matched to a gene: 11. The CDR3 is 17 residues long. The CDR3 loop reads CASSLKRGGGAGETQYF. CDR3 DNA sequence: TGTGCCAGCAGCTTAAAAAGGGGCGGGGGGGCTGGAGAGACCCAGTACTTC.

This clonotype showed up just a few times. The V gene is TRBV20-1, the J gene TRBJ2-3, with TRBD2 matching over 12 bases. The CDR3 length is 14 residues. Germline V gene lookup returns CDR1 DFQATT and CDR2 SNEGSKA (reference sequence). Unmatched junction bases numbered 2, after V lost 6 bases and J lost 1 base. The chain's CDR3 is CSAWTSGGTDTQYF. CDR3 DNA sequence: TGCAGTGCCTGGACTAGCGGGGGCACAGATACGCAGTATTTT.

This clonotype has a handful of counts. The chain uses TRBV20-1 and TRBJ2-6; a weak D match, TRBD2 (5 bases). This CDR3 has 14 residues. Germline V gives CDR1 DFQATT, CDR2 SNEGSKA (reference sequence). V lost 3 bases, J lost 2 bases, and 8 bases lay in between. CDR3 DNA sequence: TGCAGTGCTAGGAGGGATACTGGGGCCAACGTCCTGACTTTC. It yields the protein CSARRDTGANVLTF.

The V and J genes are TRBV20-1 and TRBJ2-1; 8 bases align to TRBD2. There are 12 residues in the CDR3. Germline V lookup: CDR1 DFQATT, CDR2 SNEGSKA (reference sequence). J was trimmed by 10 bases and V by 6 bases; bases with no gene match: 8. This chain's CDR3 is CSALRGGAEQFF. The CDR3 coding sequence is TGCAGTGCCCTCCGGGGGGGGGCCGAGCAGTTCTTC.

This clonotype came up a few times. The rearrangement uses TRBV27 and TRBJ1-2; the D gene is possibly TRBD1 (6 bases). This CDR3 has 15 residues. The germline V gene has CDR1 MNHEY and CDR2 SMNVEV (reference sequence). V was trimmed by 5 bases and J by 2 bases, leaving 15 bases between them. CDR3 DNA: TGTGCCAGCAGTACCTCGGCGCAGGGGAACTATGGCTACACCTTC. This translates into CASSTSAQGNYGYTF.

A remark on this clonotype: Relative to the germline gene, one junction end is altered; a read error may explain this. V and J are TRBV20-1 and TRBJ1-1, with TRBD1 matching 9 bases. Germline V gives CDR1 DFQATT, CDR2 SNEGSKA (reference sequence). The CDR3 runs to 13 residues. CDR3 region: CSASGTGNTEVFF. As DNA, the CDR3 is TGCAGTGCCAGTGGGACAGGGAACACTGAAGTTTTCTTT.

The chain is built from TRBV28 and TRBJ1-5; 8 bases line up with TRBD1. Losses at the gene ends were 2 bases for V and 5 bases for J; bases not matched to a gene: 8. CDR1 MDHEN and CDR2 SYDVKM come from the germline V gene. This CDR3 contains 16 residues. DNA of the CDR3: TGTGCCAGCAGTTTAAATAGGCAGGGGGCGTATCAGCCCCAGCATTTT. It yields the protein CASSLNRQGAYQPQHF.

This clonotype occurred once. This may stem from a read error, because a much larger clone lies one nucleotide away. The V and J genes are TRBV27 and TRBJ2-6; no clear D. Trimming removed 3 bases from V and 4 bases from J, with 7 bases in between. The CDR3 loop spans 14 amino acids. In germline, CDR1 is MNHEY, CDR2 SMNVEV (reference sequence). DNA for the CDR3: TGTGCCAGCAGTTTTGTGCGGGGGGCCAACGTCCTGACTTTC. This translates into CASSFVRGANVLTF.

The chain links TRBV29-1 to TRBJ1-2; D is unresolved. The germline V and J ends were trimmed by 3 bases and 6 bases, with 8 bases remaining between them. Germline V lookup: CDR1 SQVTM, CDR2 ANQGSEA. There are 11 residues in the CDR3. The CDR3 DNA sequence: TGCAGCGTTGAGAGAGGCAATGGCTACACCTTC. Translating it yields CSVERGNGYTF.

This chain joins TRBV10-3 and TRBJ2-7; maybe TRBD1 (5 bases). Trimming left V 5 bases short and J 2 bases short, with 7 bases between. Germline CDR1 ENHRY, CDR2 SYGVKD. The length of the CDR3 is 12 residues. The CDR3 nucleotides are TGTGCCATCAGTCCAGGGACCTACGAGCAGTACTTC. This gives the protein CAISPGTYEQYF.

This clonotype has a single count. The chain is built from TRBV20-1 and TRBJ1-2; D ambiguous. Germline loops: CDR1 DFQATT, CDR2 SNEGSKA (reference sequence). V lost 5 bases and J 6 bases, leaving 13 bases between the germline ends. The CDR3 is 12 residues long. Written as DNA, the CDR3 is TGCAGTGCTTACTATCGACTTCATGGCTACACCTTC. This codes for CSAYYRLHGYTF.

The V call is TRBV9, the J call TRBJ1-2; TRBD1 matches at 10 bases. This CDR3 region has 18 residues. The V gene end was trimmed by 2 bases and the J gene end by 8 bases; junction bases not matched to a gene: 18. Germline-derived CDR1 and CDR2 are SGDLS and YYNGEE. The CDR3 DNA reads as TGTGCCAGCAGCGTGTCCCACGGACAGGGGGGGCCTCGTGGCGGCTACACCTTC. As protein: CASSVSHGQGGPRGGYTF.

This clonotype was counted a few times. The chain joins TRBV7-2 to TRBJ2-5; no clear D gene. This CDR3 spans 13 amino acids. Germline loops: CDR1 SGHTA, CDR2 FQGNSA. V lost 4 bases, J lost 5 bases, and 11 bases lay in between. CDR3 region: CASSSPVVETQYF. CDR3 DNA: TGTGCCAGCAGCTCCCCAGTGGTGGAGACCCAGTACTTC.

This clonotype was picked up a small number of times. This chain connects TRBV7-2 to TRBJ1-5; D uncertain. Germline-derived CDR1 and CDR2 are SGHTA and FQGNSA. Deletions cut 5 bases from V and 4 bases from J, with 12 bases between. This CDR3 spans 14 amino acids. The CDR3 sequence is CASSQGRNNQPQHF. The CDR3 nucleotides read TGTGCCAGCAGCCAAGGACGGAATAATCAGCCCCAGCATTTT.

J is TRBJ2-5 and V is TRBV7-8; a possible D gene is TRBD1 (5 bases). Germline V CDR1 and CDR2: SGHVS, FQNEAQ. CDR3 length equals 15 residues. V was clipped by 5 bases and J by 1 base, with 14 bases between them. The CDR3 region is CASSHRQNPQETQYF. In DNA form, the CDR3 reads TGTGCCAGCAGCCATAGACAGAATCCCCAAGAGACCCAGTACTTC.

This sequence joins TRBV2 and TRBJ1-1, with a possible D match to TRBD1 (5 bases). Trimming removed 8 bases at V and 1 base at J, with 11 bases between. This CDR3 contains 13 residues. CDR1 SNHLY and CDR2 FYNNEI come from the germline V gene. In DNA, the CDR3 is TGTGCCAGCCAAGGGGTGGAGAACACTGAAGCTTTCTTT. Translated, it gives CASQGVENTEAFF.

This clonotype turned up a few times. A single base separates this from a much larger clone, so it may be a read error. The rearrangement joins TRBV6-1 to TRBJ2-7, with TRBD2 matching 7 bases. This CDR3 contains 12 residues. In germline, CDR1 is MNHNS, CDR2 SASEGT. CDR3 DNA: TGTGCCAGCAGGGAAGCGGGGTACGAGCAGTACTTC. Its translation is CASREAGYEQYF.

This clonotype was counted only a few times. The chain uses TRBV5-6 and TRBJ2-7; 9 nucleotides agree with TRBD1. The V gene end was trimmed by 4 bases and the J gene end by 8 bases; junction bases not matched to a gene: 4. CDR3 length equals 12 residues. Germline-derived CDR1 and CDR2 are SGHDT and YYEEEE. CDR3 nucleotides: TGTGCCAGCAGCATCGGACAGGGGAAGCAGTACTTC. Encoded protein: CASSIGQGKQYF.

This clonotype came up a few times. The rearrangement uses TRBV24-1 and TRBJ2-1; D possibly corresponds to TRBD2 (7 bases). V lost 6 bases to trimming and J lost 2 bases, with 10 bases between them. This CDR3 comprises 14 residues. CDR1 and CDR2 (germline): KGHDR, SFDVKD. Here the CDR3 DNA reads TGTGCCACCAGTCGGGGGGCAACCTACAATGAGCAGTTCTTC. Translated: CATSRGATYNEQFF.

The V gene is TRBV28, the J gene TRBJ1-6; a possible D gene is TRBD1 (5 bases). Germline CDR1 reads MDHEN; CDR2 reads SYDVKM. Trimming removed 6 bases at V and 8 bases at J, with 14 bases between. The CDR3 loop spans 14 amino acids. In nucleotides, the CDR3 is TGTGCCAGCAGAGTCAGGGCTCGAGATTCACCCCTCCACTTT. Its protein product is CASRVRARDSPLHF.

This clonotype was seen more than once but under ten times. The chain employs TRBV25-1 and TRBJ2-5; a weak D match, TRBD1 (5 bases). Germline V gene sequence: CDR1 MGHDK, CDR2 SYGVNS. The CDR3 runs to 13 residues. The V end was cut by 4 bases, the J end by 5 bases, with 11 bases between. CDR3 sequence reads: CASSGRAGETQYF. The CDR3 nucleotides are TGTGCCAGCAGTGGCAGGGCAGGGGAGACCCAGTACTTC.

Turning to this clonotype: At one boundary the junction diverges from the germline segment, which might be a read error. The CDR3 DNA sequence: TGTGCCAACAGTTCGCTTTGGGGGGCCCCAGATACGCAGTATTTT. As protein: CANSSLWGAPDTQYF. J is TRBJ2-3 and V is TRBV27; the D gene could be TRBD1 or TRBD2 (6 bases each). This CDR3 comprises 15 residues. Germline V lookup: CDR1 MNHEY, CDR2 SMNVEV (reference sequence).